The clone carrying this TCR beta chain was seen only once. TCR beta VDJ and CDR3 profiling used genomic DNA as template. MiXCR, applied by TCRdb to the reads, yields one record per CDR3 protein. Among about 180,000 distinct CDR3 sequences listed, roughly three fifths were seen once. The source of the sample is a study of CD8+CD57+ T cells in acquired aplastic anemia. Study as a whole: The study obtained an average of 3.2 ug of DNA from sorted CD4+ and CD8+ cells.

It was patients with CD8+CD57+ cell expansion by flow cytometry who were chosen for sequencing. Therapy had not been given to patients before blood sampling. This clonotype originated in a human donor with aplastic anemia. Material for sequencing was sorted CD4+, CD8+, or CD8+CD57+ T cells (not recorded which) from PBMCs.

CDR3 amino acids: CASTQLRGYGYTF. The CDR3 region has the DNA TGTGCCAGCACTCAACTCAGGGGTTACGGCTACACCTTC. This chain connects TRBV6-5 to TRBJ1-2, with D perhaps TRBD1 (6 bases). CDR3 size: 13 residues. Trimming shortened V by 7 bases and J by 8 bases, and 17 bases separated the two germline ends. Per germline, CDR1 MNHEY and CDR2 SVGAGI.